A selection of T cell receptor beta chains follows, all from one sample in a study of metastatic and nonmetastatic thyroid tumors. TCRdb reassembled clones from the PCR reads with MiXCR. This sample has some 13,000 clones, with 12% found just once. Sequencing used blood. These receptors were obtained from a female donor with papillary thyroid cancer or a benign thyroid nodule (not recorded which). Some clones in this sample may be carry-over from other donors' samples. Both conserved end residues are part of each CDR3. D genes are given only for firm matches. Size values are once, few and many counts, or a class for expanded clones, and some rows have none.

V,size,J,D,CDR3,DNA
TRBV7-2,many,TRBJ2-7,TRBD1,CASSSSGQGSSEQYF,TGTGCCAGCAGCTCGTCGGGACAGGGATCGTCTGAGCAGTACTTC
TRBV6-1,medium-sized,TRBJ1-2,TRBD1,CASSAQGAGRNYGYTF,TGTGCCAGCAGTGCACAGGGGGCAGGGAGGAACTATGGCTACACCTTC
TRBV20-1,NA,TRBJ1-5,NA,CSAPPPGTRMSNQPQHF,TGCAGTGCTCCCCCCCCAGGGACGCGTATGAGCAATCAGCCCCAGCATTTT
TRBV6-1,large,TRBJ2-1,TRBD2,CASSVLAGGYNEQFF,TGTGCCAGCAGTGTACTAGCGGGAGGGTACAATGAGCAGTTCTTC
TRBV28,many,TRBJ2-7,TRBD2,CASRFERGETYEQYF,TGTGCCAGCAGGTTTGAGCGGGGGGAGACCTACGAGCAGTACTTC
TRBV10-3,many,TRBJ1-5,NA,CAISGRVHRPQHF,TGTGCCATCAGTGGCAGGGTTCATCGGCCCCAGCATTTT
TRBV27,medium-sized,TRBJ1-3,NA,CASSSNSPGAYGNTIYF,TGTGCCAGCAGTTCAAACTCCCCAGGGGCTTATGGAAACACCATATATTTT
TRBV3-1,many,TRBJ1-6,NA,CASSQGSVLAGEGLHF,TGTGCCAGCAGCCAAGGGTCTGTTCTCGCGGGCGAAGGCCTCCACTTT
TRBV6-1,NA,TRBJ1-1,TRBD1,CASSGIQGAEAFF,TGTGCCAGCAGTGGGATACAGGGGGCTGAAGCTTTCTTT
TRBV2,few,TRBJ1-1,NA,CASSVGYTEALF,TGTGCCAGCAGTGTTGGATACACTGAAGCTCTCTTT
TRBV4-2,few,TRBJ1-1,TRBD1,CASSQVRGTVTEAFF,TGTGCCAGCAGCCAAGTCCGGGGGACAGTCACTGAAGCTTTCTTT
TRBV27,many,TRBJ2-3,TRBD2,CASSLSGLATDTQYF,TGTGCCAGCAGTTTATCAGGACTAGCTACAGATACGCAGTATTTT
TRBV6-1,few,TRBJ1-2,NA,CVNNYLLFF,TGTGTCAACAACTACCTACTATTCTTC
TRBV20-1,many,TRBJ1-2,TRBD1,CSARDLGTGSYGYTF,TGCAGTGCTAGAGATCTTGGGACAGGGAGCTATGGCTACACCTTC
TRBV28,many,TRBJ1-5,NA,CASSPLGGSAQPQHF,TGTGCCAGCAGTCCTCTCGGGGGATCGGCTCAGCCCCAGCATTTT
TRBV11-2,NA,TRBJ2-5,TRBD2,CASSLGLAGETQYF,TGTGCCAGCAGCTTAGGGCTAGCGGGAGAGACCCAGTACTTC
TRBV6-4,NA,TRBJ2-1,TRBD2,CASSVSGSTREQFF,TGTGCCAGCAGTGTTAGCGGGAGTACGCGTGAGCAGTTCTTC
TRBV19,many,TRBJ1-3,NA,CASSYSFSGNTIYF,TGTGCCAGTAGCTACAGCTTCTCTGGAAACACCATATATTTT
TRBV5-4,many,TRBJ2-7,NA,CASSLVEGYEQYF,TGTGCCAGCAGCTTAGTAGAGGGCTACGAGCAGTACTTC
TRBV2,medium-sized,TRBJ2-7,NA,CASNHNEQYF,TGTGCCAGCAATCATAACGAGCAGTACTTC
TRBV5-6,many,TRBJ1-2,TRBD1,CASSSTGDYGYTF,TGTGCCAGCAGCTCGACAGGGGACTATGGCTACACCTTC
TRBV19,NA,TRBJ1-1,NA,CASSLTSYFNTEAFF,TGTGCCAGTAGTCTTACCTCATACTTTAACACTGAAGCTTTCTTT